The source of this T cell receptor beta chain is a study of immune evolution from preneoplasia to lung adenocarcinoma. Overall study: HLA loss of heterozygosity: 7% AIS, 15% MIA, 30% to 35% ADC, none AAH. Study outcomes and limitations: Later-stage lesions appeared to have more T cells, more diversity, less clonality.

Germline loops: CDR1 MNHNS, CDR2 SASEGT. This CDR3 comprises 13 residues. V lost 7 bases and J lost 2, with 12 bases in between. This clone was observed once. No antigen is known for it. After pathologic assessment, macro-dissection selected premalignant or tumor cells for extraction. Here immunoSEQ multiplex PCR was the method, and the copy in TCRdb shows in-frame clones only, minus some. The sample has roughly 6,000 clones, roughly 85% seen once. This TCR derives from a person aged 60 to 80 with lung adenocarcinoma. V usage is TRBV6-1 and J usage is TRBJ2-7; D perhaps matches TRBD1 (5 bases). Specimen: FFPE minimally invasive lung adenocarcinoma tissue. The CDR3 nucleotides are TGTGCCAGCACAGAACGACAGACCTACGAGCAGTACTTC. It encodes CASTERQTYEQYF.